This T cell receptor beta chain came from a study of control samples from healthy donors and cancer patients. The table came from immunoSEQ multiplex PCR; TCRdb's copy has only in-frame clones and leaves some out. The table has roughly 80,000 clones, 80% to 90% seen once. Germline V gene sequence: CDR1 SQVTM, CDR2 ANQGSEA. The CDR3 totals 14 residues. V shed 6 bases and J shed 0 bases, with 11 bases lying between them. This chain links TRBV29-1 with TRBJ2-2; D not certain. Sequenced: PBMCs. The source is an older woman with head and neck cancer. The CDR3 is CSVASRSNTGELFF. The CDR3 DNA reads TGCAGCGTCGCCAGTAGATCGAACACCGGGGAGCTGTTTTTT.